These T cell receptor beta chains were read from a single sample in a study of T cells in tumors and immune-related adverse events. The assay was immunoSEQ multiplex PCR, and TCRdb's table has in-frame clones only and misses some. The data contain roughly 23,000 clones, around nine tenths of them singletons. The sequencing used lymph node tissue, collected from a patient treated with anti-PD-1 therapy. The receptors stem from a female donor with metastatic renal cell carcinoma. The CDR3 runs from the conserved cysteine through the conserved F or W. D genes are given only for firm matches. Some rows mark clone size as missing; the rest say once, few, many or name a class of expanded clone.

J gene	V gene	clone size	D gene	CDR3 DNA	CDR3 protein
TRBJ1-4	TRBV28	NA	NA	TGTGCCGCATGTGGGGCAGCACCAGGCAAACTGTTTTTT	CAACGAAPGKLFF
TRBJ2-1	TRBV19	NA	NA	TGTGCCAGTACCTTGGCTAGCAACAATGAGCAGTTCTTC	CASTLASNNEQFF
TRBJ1-1	TRBV6-6	NA	NA	TGTGCCAGCAGTGCTACAGGTAGTGAAGCTTTCTTT	CASSATGSEAFF
TRBJ2-5	TRBV7-7	NA	TRBD1	TGTGCCAGCAGCCCTTCGAGACAGGGAGCCCAGTACTTC	CASSPSRQGAQYF
TRBJ1-2	TRBV5-4	NA	TRBD1	TGTGCCAGCAGCGAGTCTCAGAAGGGGGCGTTCGATGGCTACACCTTC	CASSESQKGAFDGYTF
TRBJ2-5	TRBV15	NA	NA	TGTGCCACCAGCAGAGGCACAGAGACCCAGTACTTC	CATSRGTETQYF
TRBJ2-5	TRBV4-3	few	NA	TGCGCCAGCAGCCAAGAGGGGTGGGAGACCCAGTACTTC	CASSQEGWETQYF
TRBJ2-1	TRBV7-9	NA	NA	TGTGCCAGCACCGTGACGGTCTACAATGAGCAGTTCTTC	CASTVTVYNEQFF
TRBJ2-2	TRBV11-3	once	TRBD2	TGTGCCAGCAGCTTCGGAGGAGGACTAGCGGGCACCGGGGAGCTGTTTTTT	CASSFGGGLAGTGELFF
TRBJ1-2	TRBV4-3	NA	NA	TGCGCCAGCAGCCACGATTCTGGCTATGGCTACACCTTC	CASSHDSGYGYTF
TRBJ2-7	TRBV10-1	NA	TRBD1	TGCGCCAGCAGTGAGACAGGGGGCTACGAGCAGTACTTC	CASSETGGYEQYF
TRBJ2-3	TRBV5-1	once	TRBD2	TGCGCCAGCAGCGCCATGGGACTAGCGGGAGGGGGTACAGATACGCAGTATTTT	CASSAMGLAGGGTDTQYF
TRBJ2-5	TRBV30	NA	TRBD2	TGTGCCTGGAGTGCGACTAGCGGGTCCGGGACCCAGTACTTC	CAWSATSGSGTQYF
TRBJ1-1	TRBV28	NA	NA	TGTGCCAGCAGTTTGCCCGGGAGGGGGAACACTGAAGCTTTCTTT	CASSLPGRGNTEAFF
TRBJ1-1	TRBV11-1	NA	NA	TGTGCCAGCAGAAGAATAAGGGAGGGGAACACTGAAGCTTTCTTT	CASRRIREGNTEAFF
TRBJ1-1	TRBV28	NA	TRBD1	TGTGCCAGCAGCCCCACAAAGAACAGGGGAAGGACTGAAGCTTTCTTT	CASSPTKNRGRTEAFF
TRBJ2-4	TRBV5-1	NA	NA	TGCGCCAGCAGAGCCGAGGAGGGCATTCAGTACTTC	CASRAEEGIQYF
TRBJ1-1	TRBV19	NA	TRBD1	TGTGCCAGTAGTCCCGGACAGGGGGCTCGGACTGAAGCTTTCTTT	CASSPGQGARTEAFF
TRBJ1-4	TRBV5-6	NA	NA	TGTGCCAGCAGCAATAGTCAGGGAGTAGTTGAAAAACTGTTTTTT	CASSNSQGVVEKLFF
TRBJ2-6	TRBV28	NA	NA	TGTGCCAGCAACGATATTTCGGGCCCCTCTGGGGCCAACGTCCTGACTTTC	CASNDISGPSGANVLTF
TRBJ2-5	TRBV9	NA	TRBD2	TGTGCCAGCAGCCCCTGGACTAGCGGGGGGGGGACTGTACAAGAGACCCAGTACTTC	CASSPWTSGGGTVQETQYF
TRBJ1-1	TRBV19	NA	TRBD1	TGTGCCAGTAGTTTCCAGGACAGGGCGAACACTGAAGCTTTCTTT	CASSFQDRANTEAFF
TRBJ2-7	TRBV10-3	NA	NA	TGTGCCATCAGTGAGTTACAGTCTTACGACTACGAGCAGTACTTC	CAISELQSYDYEQYF
TRBJ1-1	TRBV5-1	few	NA	TGCGCCAGCAGCTTGGTTGGACAGATGAACACTGAAGCTTTCTTT	CASSLVGQMNTEAFF
TRBJ1-2	TRBV7-9	NA	NA	TGTGCCAGCAGCACCAGGGGTTTCTCGGGCTACACCTTC	CASSTRGFSGYTF
TRBJ1-1	TRBV6-1	NA	TRBD1	TGTGCCAGCAGTAAGGACAGGGGTGCCACTGAAGCTTTCTTT	CASSKDRGATEAFF
TRBJ2-3	TRBV7-9	NA	TRBD1	TGTGCCAGCAGCTCCGGACAGGTGATAGATACGCAGTATTTT	CASSSGQVIDTQYF
TRBJ2-7	TRBV7-9	NA	NA	TGTGCCAGCAGCCTTTACGAGCAGTACTTC	CASSLYEQYF
TRBJ2-7	TRBV30	NA	TRBD1	TGTGCCTGGAAACGGGACAGATGGGAGCAGTACTTC	CAWKRDRWEQYF
TRBJ2-7	TRBV5-1	NA	NA	TGCGCCAGCAGCTTGGACTATTCCGGGTCCCTTAAGGTGCAGTACTTC	CASSLDYSGSLKVQYF
TRBJ2-3	TRBV28	NA	TRBD1	TGTGCCAGCAGCTCCCAGGGGGCGCTTAAAGATACGCAGTATTTT	CASSSQGALKDTQYF
TRBJ1-1	TRBV6-5	NA	NA	TGTGCCAGCAGTCCCCCGGGCAGACCCACTGAAGCTTTCTTT	CASSPPGRPTEAFF
TRBJ2-5	TRBV19	NA	NA	TGTGCCAGTAGTATCCAGGGGGGGGAGACCCAGTACTTC	CASSIQGGETQYF
TRBJ2-3	TRBV19	NA	TRBD1	TGTGCCAGTAGCCGGGACAGGGTGAGCACAGATACGCAGTATTTT	CASSRDRVSTDTQYF
TRBJ2-1	TRBV5-1	NA	TRBD2	TGCGCCAGCAGCTTGGCTGGCGGGGGGGCCCCTCGTGAGCAGTTCTTC	CASSLAGGGAPREQFF
TRBJ1-1	TRBV18	NA	TRBD1	TGTGCCAGCTCACCACGATCGGACAGGGTCACTGAAGCTTTCTTT	CASSPRSDRVTEAFF
TRBJ1-2	TRBV7-8	NA	TRBD1	TGTGCCAGCAGCTTAGGGGAGGCAGGGGGCAACTTTAAAAATGGCTACACCTTC	CASSLGEAGGNFKNGYTF
TRBJ1-2	TRBV18	NA	NA	TGTGCCAGCTCACCCCTTGAGGCGGGGTCTAACTATGGCTACACCTTC	CASSPLEAGSNYGYTF
TRBJ2-7	TRBV18	NA	NA	TGTGCCAGCTCCGACCGGGGGCAGGGGAGAAACGAGCAGTACTTC	CASSDRGQGRNEQYF
TRBJ1-1	TRBV7-6	NA	TRBD1	TGTGCCAGCAGCCCCCGACAGGGTAGTTTTTCTGAAGCTTTCTTT	CASSPRQGSFSEAFF
TRBJ2-7	TRBV5-4	NA	NA	TGTGCCAGCAGCTTCAGGAACCGCGAGCAGTACTTC	CASSFRNREQYF
TRBJ2-7	TRBV28	NA	TRBD2	TGTGCCAGCAGTTTCGCGTCTAGCGGGAGTGGTTCATACGAGCAGTACTTC	CASSFASSGSGSYEQYF
TRBJ1-1	TRBV19	few	NA	TGTGCCAGTAGTATAATAGCGAACACTGAAGCTTTCTTT	CASSIIANTEAFF
TRBJ2-1	TRBV19	NA	NA	TGTGCCAGTAGTATGCCGGGTCCCTACAATGAGCAGTTCTTC	CASSMPGPYNEQFF
TRBJ2-5	TRBV5-1	few	TRBD2	TGCGCCAGCAGCTTGCGGGGGACTAGCGGGAGGGAGACCCAGTACTTC	CASSLRGTSGRETQYF
TRBJ2-1	TRBV5-1	few	TRBD2	TGCGCCAGCAGCAGTATAGCGGGAGGGCCCTCCAATGAGCAGTTCTTC	CASSSIAGGPSNEQFF
TRBJ2-7	TRBV30	NA	NA	TGTGCCTGGACCCCCTCAGGCAGCGGTGACTACGAGCAGTACTTC	CAWTPSGSGDYEQYF
TRBJ2-7	TRBV30	NA	NA	TGTGCCTGGACCGGCGCAGGGGGGTTTGGGCCTAGCGGTTCCTACGAGCAGTACTTC	CAWTGAGGFGPSGSYEQYF
TRBJ1-4	TRBV21-1	NA	NA	TGTGCCAGCAGAGGGGCAGAAAAACTGTTTTTT	CASRGAEKLFF
TRBJ1-5	TRBV7-2	NA	NA	TGTGCCAGCAGCTTAAGGAGCAATCAGCCCCAGCATTTT	CASSLRSNQPQHF
TRBJ1-1	TRBV7-9	NA	NA	TGTGCCAGCAGCTTACAAACTGAAGCTTTCTTT	CASSLQTEAFF
TRBJ2-7	TRBV19	NA	NA	TGTGCCACCAACGAGGGGGGGCGCCCCTGGGAGCAGTACTTC	CATNEGGRPWEQYF